The sequence of this T cell receptor (beta chain) was determined in a study of cytomegalovirus exposure and HLA in healthy donors. Study-level results: Several of the most significant clusters appeared linked to common viral pathogens, based on a later analysis.

The primer mix had 60 Vbeta and 13 Jbeta primers. Profiled with immunoSEQ multiplex PCR; TCRdb holds only in-frame clones, not every one. The top ten hold 1.7% of the sample, which has 200,000 to 250,000 clones, 65% to 85% seen once. This clone was seen a single time. Its specificity is unknown. V gave up 0 bases and J gave up 4 bases, with 8 bases separating them. This CDR3 contains 14 residues. The germline V gene has CDR1 SGDLS and CDR2 YYNGEE. The source of this sequence is a man aged 50 to 60 in good health and CMV-seronegative. The V and J genes are TRBV9 and TRBJ2-1; D possibly corresponds to TRBD2 (6 bases). Material for sequencing was PBMCs. As DNA, the CDR3 is TGTGCCAGCAGCGTAGGGGGGGAGTACAATGAGCAGTTCTTC. This encodes CASSVGGEYNEQFF. Combining the CDR3 with reference TRBV9 and TRBJ2-1 gives the whole variable domain DSGVTQTPKHLITATGQRVTLRCSPRSGDLSVYWYQQSLDQGLQFLIQYYNGEERAKGNILERFSAQQFPDLHSELNLSSLELGDSALYFCASSVGGEYNEQFFGPGTRLTVL.